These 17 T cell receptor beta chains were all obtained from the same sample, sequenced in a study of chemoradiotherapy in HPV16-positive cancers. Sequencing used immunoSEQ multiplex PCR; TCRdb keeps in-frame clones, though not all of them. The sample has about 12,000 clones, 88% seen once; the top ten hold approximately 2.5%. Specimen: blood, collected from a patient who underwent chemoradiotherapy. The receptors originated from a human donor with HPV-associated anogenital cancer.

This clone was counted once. CDR3 protein: CASSQRNEQYF. CDR3 bases: TGTGCCAGCAGCCAACGCAACGAGCAGTACTTC. The chain links TRBV6-5 to TRBJ2-7; no clear D. Germline V gene lookup returns CDR1 MNHEY and CDR2 SVGAGI. V lost 6 bases to trimming and J lost 5 bases, with 8 bases between them. The CDR3 totals 11 residues.

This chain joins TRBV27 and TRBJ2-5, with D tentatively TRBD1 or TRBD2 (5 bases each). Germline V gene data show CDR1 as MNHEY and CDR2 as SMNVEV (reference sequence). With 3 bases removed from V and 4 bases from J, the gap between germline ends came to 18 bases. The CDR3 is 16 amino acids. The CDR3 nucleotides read TGTGCCAGCAGTTTCACATCAGGGACGTTCAGAGAGACCCAGTACTTC. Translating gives CASSFTSGTFRETQYF.

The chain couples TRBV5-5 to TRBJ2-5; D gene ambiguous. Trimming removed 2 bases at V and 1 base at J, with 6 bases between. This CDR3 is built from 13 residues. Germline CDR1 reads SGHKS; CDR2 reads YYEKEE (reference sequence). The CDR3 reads CASSFSSQETQYF. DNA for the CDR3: TGTGCCAGCAGCTTCTCATCCCAAGAGACCCAGTACTTC.

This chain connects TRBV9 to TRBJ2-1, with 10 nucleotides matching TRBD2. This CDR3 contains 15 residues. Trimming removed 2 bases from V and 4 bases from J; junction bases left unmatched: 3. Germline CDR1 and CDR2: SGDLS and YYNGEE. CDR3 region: CASSVIAGGYNEQFF. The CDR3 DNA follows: TGTGCCAGCAGCGTGATAGCGGGGGGTTACAATGAGCAGTTCTTC.

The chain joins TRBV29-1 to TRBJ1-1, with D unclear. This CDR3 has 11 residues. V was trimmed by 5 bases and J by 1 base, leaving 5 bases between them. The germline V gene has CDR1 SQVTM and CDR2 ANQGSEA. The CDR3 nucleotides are TGCAGCGTTCAAAGGAACACTGAAGCTTTCTTT. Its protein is CSVQRNTEAFF. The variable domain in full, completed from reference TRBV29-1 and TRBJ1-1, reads SAVISQKPSRDICQRGTSLTIQCQVDSQVTMMFWYRQQPGQSLTLIATANQGSEATYESGFVIDKFPISRPNLTFSTLTVSNMSPEDSSIYLCSVQRNTEAFFGQGTRLTVV.

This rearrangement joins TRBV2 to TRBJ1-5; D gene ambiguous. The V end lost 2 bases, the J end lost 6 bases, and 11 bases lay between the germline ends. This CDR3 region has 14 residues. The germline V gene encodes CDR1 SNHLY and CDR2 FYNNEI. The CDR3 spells CASSELQSGQPQHF. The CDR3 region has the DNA TGTGCCAGCAGTGAACTACAGAGTGGTCAGCCCCAGCATTTT.

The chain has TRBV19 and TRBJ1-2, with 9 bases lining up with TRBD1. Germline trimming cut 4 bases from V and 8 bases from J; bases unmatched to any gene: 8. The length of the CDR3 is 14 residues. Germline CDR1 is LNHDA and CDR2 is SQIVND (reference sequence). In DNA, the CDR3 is TGTGCCAGTAGTACCCCGAGGACAGGGGTGGGCTACACCTTC. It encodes CASSTPRTGVGYTF.

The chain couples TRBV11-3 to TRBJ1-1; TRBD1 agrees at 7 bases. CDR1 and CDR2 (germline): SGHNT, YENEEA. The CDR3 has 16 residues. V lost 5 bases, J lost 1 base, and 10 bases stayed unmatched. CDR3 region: CASSGRRGQPNTEAFF. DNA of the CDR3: TGTGCCAGCAGCGGGCGAAGGGGACAGCCGAACACTGAAGCTTTCTTT. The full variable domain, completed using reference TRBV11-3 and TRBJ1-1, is EAGVVQSPRYKIIEKKQPVAFWCNPISGHNTLYWYLQNLGQGPELLIRYENEEAVDDSQLPKDRFSAERLKGVDSTLKIQPAELGDSAVYLCASSGRRGQPNTEAFFGQGTRLTVV.

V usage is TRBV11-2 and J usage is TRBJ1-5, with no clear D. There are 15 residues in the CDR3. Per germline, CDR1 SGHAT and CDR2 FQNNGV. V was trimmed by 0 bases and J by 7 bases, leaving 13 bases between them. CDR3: CASSLDRGARQPQHF. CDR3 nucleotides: TGTGCCAGCAGCTTAGACCGGGGAGCCCGCCAGCCCCAGCATTTT.

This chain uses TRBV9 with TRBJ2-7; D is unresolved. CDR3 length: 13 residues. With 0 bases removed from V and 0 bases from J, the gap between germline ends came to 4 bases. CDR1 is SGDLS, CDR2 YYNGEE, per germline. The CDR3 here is CASSVGASYEQYF. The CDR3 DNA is TGTGCCAGCAGCGTAGGGGCCTCCTACGAGCAGTACTTC.

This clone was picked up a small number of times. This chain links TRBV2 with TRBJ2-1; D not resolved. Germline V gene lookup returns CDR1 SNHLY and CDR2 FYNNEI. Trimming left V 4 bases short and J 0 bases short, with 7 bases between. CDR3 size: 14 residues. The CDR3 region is CASSGGGSYNEQFF. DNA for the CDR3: TGTGCCAGCAGTGGTGGTGGCTCCTACAATGAGCAGTTCTTC.

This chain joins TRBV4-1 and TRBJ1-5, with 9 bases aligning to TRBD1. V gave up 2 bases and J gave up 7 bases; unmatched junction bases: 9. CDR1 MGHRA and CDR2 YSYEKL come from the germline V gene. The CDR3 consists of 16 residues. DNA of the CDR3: TGCGCCAGCAGCCAAACGAAGGGACAGGGTCAGCAGCCCCAGCATTTT. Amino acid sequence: CASSQTKGQGQQPQHF.

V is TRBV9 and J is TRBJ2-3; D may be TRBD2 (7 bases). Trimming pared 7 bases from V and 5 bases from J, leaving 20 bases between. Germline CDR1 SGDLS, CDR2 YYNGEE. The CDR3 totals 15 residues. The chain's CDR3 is CASGEGGGPVDTQYF. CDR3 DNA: TGTGCCAGCGGAGAGGGGGGGGGCCCGGTAGATACGCAGTATTTT.

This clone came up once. CDR3 sequence (DNA): TGTGCCAGCAGCTTAGGACTAGCGGGTCGCAATGAGCAGTTCTTC. This codes for CASSLGLAGRNEQFF. V gene TRBV5-4 combines with J gene TRBJ2-1, with TRBD2 matching 11 bases. V gave up 2 bases and J gave up 6 bases; unmatched junction bases: 4. There are 15 residues in the CDR3. CDR1 and CDR2 (germline): SGHNT, YYREEE (reference sequence).

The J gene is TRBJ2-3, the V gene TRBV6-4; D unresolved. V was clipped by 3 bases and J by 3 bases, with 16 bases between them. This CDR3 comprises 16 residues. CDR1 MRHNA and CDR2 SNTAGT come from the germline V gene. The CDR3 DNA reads TGTGCCAGCAGTGAAGAAGCGAACCTTAATACAGATACGCAGTATTTT. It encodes CASSEEANLNTDTQYF.

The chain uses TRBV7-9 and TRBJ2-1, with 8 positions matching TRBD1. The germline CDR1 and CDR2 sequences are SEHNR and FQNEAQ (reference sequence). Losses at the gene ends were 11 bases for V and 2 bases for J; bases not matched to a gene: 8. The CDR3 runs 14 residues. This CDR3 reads CASSGQAPYNEQFF. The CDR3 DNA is TGTGCCTCCTCGGGACAGGCCCCCTACAATGAGCAGTTCTTC.

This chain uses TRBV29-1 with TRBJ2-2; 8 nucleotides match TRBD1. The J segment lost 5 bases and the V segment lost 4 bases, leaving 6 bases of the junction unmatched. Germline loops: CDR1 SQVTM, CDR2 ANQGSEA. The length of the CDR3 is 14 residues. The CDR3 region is CSVARQGWTGELFF. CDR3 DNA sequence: TGCAGCGTTGCCAGACAGGGGTGGACCGGGGAGCTGTTTTTT.